These 5 T cell receptor beta chains were sequenced from one sample in a study of T cell responses to AZD1222 COVID-19 vaccine. Profiling relied on immunoSEQ multiplex PCR, and the TCRdb table lists in-frame clones only, not all of them. The sample consists of some 96,000 clones, approximately 88% of them appearing once. The input for sequencing was peripheral blood, taken on day 0 of AZD1222 vaccination. These receptors all come from an adult in good health.

V usage is TRBV27 and J usage is TRBJ1-2; tentatively, D is TRBD1 (6 bases). V gave up 5 bases and J gave up 8 bases, with 18 bases separating them. This CDR3 spans 14 amino acids. CDR1 MNHEY and CDR2 SMNVEV come from the germline V gene (reference sequence). The CDR3, as DNA: TGTGCCAGCAGTCCTCTGGGGGGCTGGAGGGGCTACACCTTC. Residues: CASSPLGGWRGYTF.

J is TRBJ1-1 and V is TRBV6-2 or TRBV6-3; TRBD1 aligns across 7 bases. The CDR3 is 12 residues long. V dropped 1 base and J dropped 7; count of bases not matched to a gene: 0. Per germline, CDR1 MNHEY and CDR2 SVGEGT. CDR3 in amino acids: CASSYWDSEAFF. For the CDR3, the DNA is TGTGCCAGCAGTTACTGGGACAGTGAAGCTTTCTTT.

This chain uses TRBV5-1 with TRBJ2-5; 12 nucleotides line up with TRBD2. Trimming cost V 3 bases and J 5 bases; bases outside gene matches: 5. Germline-derived CDR1 and CDR2 are SGHRS and YFSETQ. This CDR3 region has 15 residues. The CDR3 spells CASSSTSGSWETQYF. As DNA, the CDR3 is TGCGCCAGCAGCTCGACTAGCGGGAGTTGGGAGACCCAGTACTTC. Full variable domain (outside the CDR3, taken from reference TRBV5-1 and TRBJ2-5): KAGVTQTPRYLIKTRGQQVTLSCSPISGHRSVSWYQQTPGQGLQFLFEYFSETQRNKGNFPGRFSGRQFSNSRSEMNVSTLELGDSALYLCASSSTSGSWETQYFGPGTRLLVL.

The chain recombines TRBV6-5 with TRBJ2-7; TRBD1 matches at 9 bases. Germline trimming cut 6 bases from V and 5 bases from J; bases unmatched to any gene: 8. CDR3 length: 14 residues. The germline gives CDR1 MNHEY, CDR2 SVGAGI. The CDR3 here is CASRGNRGLNEQYF. In DNA form, the CDR3 reads TGTGCCAGCAGGGGAAACAGGGGGCTTAACGAGCAGTACTTC.

The V gene is TRBV29-1, the J gene TRBJ1-2; 9 bases fit TRBD1. V lost 7 bases to trimming and J lost 3 bases; unmatched junction nucleotides: 3. CDR1 SQVTM and CDR2 ANQGSEA come from the germline V gene. The CDR3 extends over 12 amino acids. The CDR3 nucleotides are TGCAGCGGGACAGGGGTTGACTATGGCTACACCTTC. Translation: CSGTGVDYGYTF.